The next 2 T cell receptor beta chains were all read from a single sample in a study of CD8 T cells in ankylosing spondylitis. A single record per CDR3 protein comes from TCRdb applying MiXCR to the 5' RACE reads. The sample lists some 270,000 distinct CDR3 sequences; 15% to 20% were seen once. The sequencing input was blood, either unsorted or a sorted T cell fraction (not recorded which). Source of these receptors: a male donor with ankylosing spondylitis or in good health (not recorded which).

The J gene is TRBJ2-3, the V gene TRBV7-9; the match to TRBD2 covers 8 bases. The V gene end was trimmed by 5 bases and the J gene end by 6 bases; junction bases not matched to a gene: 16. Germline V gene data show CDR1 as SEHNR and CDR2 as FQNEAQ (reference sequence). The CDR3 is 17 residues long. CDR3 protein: CASSPLGAPAGDDTQYF. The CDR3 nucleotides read TGTGCCAGCAGCCCGCTTGGTGCGCCAGCGGGAGACGATACGCAGTATTTT.

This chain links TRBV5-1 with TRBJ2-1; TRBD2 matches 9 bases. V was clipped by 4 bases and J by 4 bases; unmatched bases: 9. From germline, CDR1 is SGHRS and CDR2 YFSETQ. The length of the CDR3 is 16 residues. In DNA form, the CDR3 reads TGCGCCAGCAGCCCCCAGACTAGCGGAAATTACAATGAGCAGTTCTTC. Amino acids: CASSPQTSGNYNEQFF.